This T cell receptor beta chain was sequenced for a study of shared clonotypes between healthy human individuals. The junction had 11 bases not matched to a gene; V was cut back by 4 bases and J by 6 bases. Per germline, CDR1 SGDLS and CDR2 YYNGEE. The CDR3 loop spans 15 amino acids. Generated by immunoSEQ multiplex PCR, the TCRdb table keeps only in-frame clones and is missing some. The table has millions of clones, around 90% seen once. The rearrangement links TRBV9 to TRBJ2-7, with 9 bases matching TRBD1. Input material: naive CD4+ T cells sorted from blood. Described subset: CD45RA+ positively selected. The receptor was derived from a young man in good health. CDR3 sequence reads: CASSPPGTGFSEQYF. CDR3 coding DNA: TGTGCCAGCAGCCCTCCGGGGACAGGGTTTTCCGAGCAGTACTTC.